This T cell receptor (beta chain) derives from a study of CD8 T cells in Susac syndrome. This CDR3 has 12 residues. Trimming pared 5 bases from V and 2 bases from J, leaving 7 bases between. Germline CDR1 and CDR2: MDHEN and SYDVKM. Remarks on this clonotype: Its cognate antigen is unknown.

Random hexamers were used to reverse transcribe roughly 0.45 to 1 ug of RNA. Across 54 Vbeta and 13 Jbeta, TCR beta CDR3 was amplified with immunoSEQ multiplex PCR. One entry per CDR3 protein, called by TCRdb with MiXCR from the immunoSEQ multiplex PCR reads. The sample yields 150,000 to 200,000 distinct CDR3 sequences, around 94% seen once. Sequencing of TCR beta was performed on blood CD8+ and CD4+ T cells. Study-wide points: Individuals included in the TCR sequencing and HLA analysis were acknowledged by the study to be relatively few in number.

The rearrangement links TRBV28 to TRBJ2-7; possible D gene TRBD2, 5 bases. The receptor was isolated from a human donor in good health. The sequencing sample was made of CD4+ T cells from PBMCs. CDR3 region: CASSKGAYEQYF. The DNA of the CDR3 is TGTGCCAGCAGTAAGGGAGCCTACGAGCAGTACTTC.